This passage covers 27 T cell receptor beta chains from one sample sequenced in a study of T cell responses to AZD1222 COVID-19 vaccine. The data were produced by immunoSEQ multiplex PCR, yet TCRdb's version contains in-frame clones alone and is incomplete. This table has about 140,000 clones, around 93% appearing once. The sequenced sample was peripheral blood, obtained on day 0 of AZD1222 vaccination. These TCRs come from an adult in good health.

Worth noting for this clone: The sample holds other DNA sequences that translate to the same CDR3. CDR3 residues: CASSLGLAAYNEQFF. DNA for the CDR3: TGCGCCAGCAGCCTGGGACTAGCGGCCTACAATGAGCAGTTCTTC. The gene calls are TRBV5-1 and TRBJ2-1, with 11 bases fitting TRBD2. V trimming: 4 bases; J trimming: 2 bases; junction bases outside the gene matches: 2. The CDR3 length is 15 residues. In germline, CDR1 is SGHRS, CDR2 YFSETQ.

The chain combines TRBV9 with TRBJ1-4, with 8 bases identical to TRBD1. The CDR3 has 16 amino acids. After removal of 3 bases from V and 4 bases from J, the junction contained 8 bases not matched to a gene. The germline V gene encodes CDR1 SGDLS and CDR2 YYNGEE. DNA for the CDR3: TGTGCCAGCAGCGCACAATGGGGACAGGTTAATGAAAAACTGTTTTTT. Translating gives CASSAQWGQVNEKLFF.

This chain uses TRBV4-3 with TRBJ2-1; weak D call: TRBD1 (6 bases). The CDR3 consists of 17 residues. Trimming stripped 3 bases from V and 0 bases from J, with 15 bases between. Per the germline V gene, CDR1 is LGHNA and CDR2 is YSLEER. The CDR3 is CASSQGWGPSSYNEQFF. The CDR3 region has the DNA TGCGCCAGCAGCCAGGGGTGGGGGCCTAGCTCCTACAATGAGCAGTTCTTC.

The chain recombines TRBV28 with TRBJ1-1; 7 bases map to TRBD1. The CDR3 is 12 residues long. V trimming: 6 bases; J trimming: 11 bases; junction bases outside the gene matches: 9. Germline V gives CDR1 MDHEN, CDR2 SYDVKM. The chain's CDR3 is CASRGTAVSAFF. The CDR3 DNA reads as TGTGCCAGCAGGGGGACAGCCGTGAGCGCTTTCTTT.

The genes are TRBV5-8 and TRBJ2-7; 9 nucleotides agree with TRBD1. The CDR3 has 14 residues. With V trimmed by 6 bases and J by 5 bases, 9 bases remained unmatched. CDR1 and CDR2 (germline): SGHTS, YDEGEE. DNA of the CDR3: TGTGCCAGCACTTTTGGACAGGGGATGGACGAGCAGTACTTC. Translating gives CASTFGQGMDEQYF.

The genes are TRBV4-3 and TRBJ1-3; D may be TRBD1 (5 bases). V was shortened by 1 base and J by 4 bases, with 11 bases between the two germline ends. The germline V gene has CDR1 LGHNA and CDR2 YSLEER. The CDR3 is 15 amino acids. CDR3 sequence: CASSQGRGSGNTIYF. CDR3 in DNA: TGCGCCAGCAGCCAAGGCCGGGGGTCGGGAAACACCATATATTTT.

Comments on this clone: A junction boundary mismatches the germline segment, possibly from a read error. The chain couples TRBV7-9 to TRBJ2-5, with TRBD2 identical over 9 bases. There are 14 residues in the CDR3. The germline V gene has CDR1 SEHNR and CDR2 FQNEAQ (reference sequence). CDR3 sequence reads: CASSLAGSRETQYF. Written as DNA, the CDR3 is TGTGCCAGCAGCCTAGCGGGGTCACGAGAGACCCAGTACTTC.

This chain uses TRBV2 with TRBJ2-1; no definite D call. V was shortened by 7 bases and J by 0 bases, with 7 bases between the two germline ends. This CDR3 has 13 amino acids. Germline V CDR1 and CDR2: SNHLY, FYNNEI. The CDR3 DNA reads as TGTGCCAGCACGGAAAACTCCTACAATGAGCAGTTCTTC. It yields the protein CASTENSYNEQFF.

This clone was recorded only once. The chain recombines TRBV25-1 with TRBJ1-1, with D maybe TRBD1 (5 bases). The ends were cut back, 3 bases at V and 5 bases at J, with 19 bases in the middle. The germline V gene has CDR1 MGHDK and CDR2 SYGVNS. The CDR3 runs to 16 residues. CDR3 DNA sequence: TGTGCCAGCAGTGAGGTCGGATTCAGGGAATATACTGAAGCTTTCTTT. This gives the protein CASSEVGFREYTEAFF.

This clone is a singleton in its sample. V is TRBV19 and J is TRBJ2-3; TRBD2 might be the D (6 bases). V lost 5 bases, J lost 5 bases, and 23 bases lay in between. This CDR3 comprises 17 residues. Germline values: CDR1 LNHDA, CDR2 SQIVND (reference sequence). The CDR3 loop is CASSRDSGRSFGDTQYF. The DNA for the CDR3 is TGTGCCAGTAGTCGGGATAGCGGTCGTTCTTTCGGAGATACGCAGTATTTT.

The chain combines TRBV20-1 with TRBJ1-6; D gene unclear. V shed 3 bases and J shed 8 bases, with 8 bases lying between them. Germline CDR1 reads DFQATT; CDR2 reads SNEGSKA (reference sequence). The CDR3 is made up of 12 amino acids. For the CDR3, the DNA is TGCAGTGCTAGTGCCAACGATTCACCCCTCCACTTT. Protein product: CSASANDSPLHF.

CDR3 sequence reads: CAISEGTSNEKLFF. CDR3 in DNA: TGTGCCATCAGTGAGGGGACGTCCAATGAAAAACTGTTTTTT. This chain joins TRBV10-3 and TRBJ1-4; tentatively, D is TRBD1 (5 bases). Trimming left V 2 bases short and J 5 bases short, with 9 bases between. The CDR3 is 14 residues long. Germline-derived CDR1 and CDR2 are ENHRY and SYGVKD.

The chain is built from TRBV7-9 and TRBJ1-2; D is possibly TRBD1 (5 bases). V was pared by 1 base and J by 6 bases, with 12 bases between. The CDR3 extends over 14 amino acids. Germline V gene data show CDR1 as SEHNR and CDR2 as FQNEAQ (reference sequence). This chain's CDR3 is CASSLVLGGNGYTF. The CDR3 DNA follows: TGTGCCAGCAGCTTAGTTCTTGGGGGGAATGGCTACACCTTC.

The chain uses TRBV28 and TRBJ1-5, with D maybe TRBD1 (5 bases). The V gene lost 7 bases and the J gene lost 4 bases, with 8 bases spanning the gap. Germline lookup yields CDR1 MDHEN and CDR2 SYDVKM. The CDR3 has 12 residues. CDR3 DNA sequence: TGTGCCAGCACCGGGGGAAATCAGCCCCAGCATTTT. This codes for CASTGGNQPQHF.

For the CDR3, the DNA is TGCGCCAGCAGTGTCGTCGCCACGGCCTACAATGAGCAGTTCTTC. It translates to CASSVVATAYNEQFF. The chain combines TRBV10-1 with TRBJ2-1; no clear D. Germline CDR1 WNHNN, CDR2 SYGVQD (reference sequence). The germline V and J ends were trimmed by 4 bases and 2 bases, with 12 bases remaining between them. This CDR3 region has 15 residues.

This clone was seen a few times. The chain carries TRBV7-2 and TRBJ1-2; D gene uncertain. The germline V gene encodes CDR1 SGHTA and CDR2 FQGNSA. V was clipped by 6 bases and J by 6 bases, with 11 bases between them. The CDR3 contains 12 residues. The CDR3 nucleotides read TGTGCCAGCAGTCGGCAACCGGATGGCTACACCTTC. Its translation is CASSRQPDGYTF.

A single count supports this clone. This chain links TRBV9 with TRBJ2-5; 7 bases map to TRBD1. The junction had 3 bases not matched to a gene; V was cut back by 3 bases and J by 1 base. The V gene's germline CDR1 is SGDLS and CDR2 YYNGEE. The CDR3 spans 14 residues. The CDR3 loop reads CASSEGTAQETQYF. CDR3 bases: TGTGCCAGCAGCGAGGGGACAGCCCAAGAGACCCAGTACTTC.

The V call is TRBV7-9, the J call TRBJ2-1, with D possibly TRBD1 on 6 matching bases. Germline V gives CDR1 SEHNR, CDR2 FQNEAQ (reference sequence). This CDR3 is 15 amino acids long. V was cut by 7 bases and J by 8 bases, with 21 bases left in between. The CDR3 bases are TGTGCCAGCACTATGGGGGCCGGTTCGGGCGATGAGCAGTTCTTC. Residues: CASTMGAGSGDEQFF.

Written as DNA, the CDR3 is TGTGCCACCAGTGATATCGGGGCAGGGGGCAATCAGCCCCAGCATTTT. Translation gives CATSDIGAGGNQPQHF. This chain links TRBV24-1 with TRBJ1-5; weak D call: TRBD1 (6 bases). V lost 3 bases to trimming and J lost 2 bases, with 13 bases between them. CDR3 length: 16 residues. Germline loops: CDR1 KGHDR, CDR2 SFDVKD.

The V call is TRBV9, the J call TRBJ2-5, with 7 nucleotides matching TRBD1. CDR1 SGDLS and CDR2 YYNGEE come from the germline V gene. With 4 bases clipped from V and 4 bases from J, the junction kept 10 bases outside the gene matches. The CDR3 consists of 15 residues. The CDR3 loop is CASSPRQGPGETQYF. The CDR3 DNA reads as TGTGCCAGCAGCCCACGACAGGGCCCTGGAGAGACCCAGTACTTC.

The chain employs TRBV9 and TRBJ1-3, with D hard to call. Germline V gene sequence: CDR1 SGDLS, CDR2 YYNGEE. Deletions cut 0 bases from V and 4 bases from J, with 14 bases between. CDR3 size: 16 residues. CDR3 nucleotides: TGTGCCAGCAGCGTAGCGGGCTACGGAGGGGGAAACACCATATATTTT. Its protein is CASSVAGYGGGNTIYF.

The rearrangement uses TRBV6-5 and TRBJ1-1; 8 nucleotides agree with TRBD1. Germline CDR1 reads MNHEY; CDR2 reads SVGAGI. This CDR3 comprises 14 residues. V gave up 1 base and J gave up 10 bases; unmatched junction bases: 8. The CDR3 DNA follows: TGTGCCAGCAGTTACTTATTAGGACAGGGCTCAGCTTTCTTT. Protein sequence: CASSYLLGQGSAFF.

The rearrangement links TRBV27 to TRBJ2-3; 11 bases agree with TRBD2. The CDR3 consists of 14 residues. Losses at the gene ends were 7 bases for V and 4 bases for J; bases not matched to a gene: 4. CDR1 MNHEY and CDR2 SMNVEV come from the germline V gene (reference sequence). The CDR3 loop reads CASTFSGGADTQYF. In DNA form, the CDR3 reads TGTGCCAGCACGTTTAGCGGGGGGGCAGATACGCAGTATTTT.

This chain uses TRBV11-2 with TRBJ1-6; D remains ambiguous. The CDR3 length is 13 residues. From germline, CDR1 is SGHAT and CDR2 FQNNGV. V dropped 4 bases and J dropped 9 bases, with 10 bases sitting between them. In nucleotides, the CDR3 is TGTGCCAGCAGCTCAAGACTGAGTTCACCCCTCCACTTT. Translating gives CASSSRLSSPLHF.

The V and J genes are TRBV2 and TRBJ2-1; D is tentatively TRBD1 or TRBD2 (7 bases each). The V gene's germline CDR1 is SNHLY and CDR2 FYNNEI. V lost 11 bases and J lost 2, with 13 bases in between. This CDR3 is 13 amino acids long. The DNA for the CDR3 is TGTGCCCAGGGGGGGGACGCCTACAATGAGCAGTTCTTC. Its protein product is CAQGGDAYNEQFF.

This chain uses TRBV29-1 with TRBJ2-7, with D perhaps TRBD2 (5 bases). Trimming stripped 8 bases from V and 0 bases from J, with 14 bases between. Germline values: CDR1 SQVTM, CDR2 ANQGSEA. The CDR3 length is 13 residues. CDR3 protein: CSTRDASSYEQYF. CDR3 sequence (DNA): TGCAGCACTAGAGACGCGAGCTCCTACGAGCAGTACTTC.

This clone showed up just once. The chain uses TRBV5-1 and TRBJ2-5; D gene unclear. Per germline, CDR1 SGHRS and CDR2 YFSETQ. CDR3 length: 12 residues. Trimming took 4 bases from V and 0 from J, leaving 4 bases between them. The CDR3, as DNA: TGCGCCAGCAGCCCCTACCAAGAGACCCAGTACTTC. This codes for CASSPYQETQYF.